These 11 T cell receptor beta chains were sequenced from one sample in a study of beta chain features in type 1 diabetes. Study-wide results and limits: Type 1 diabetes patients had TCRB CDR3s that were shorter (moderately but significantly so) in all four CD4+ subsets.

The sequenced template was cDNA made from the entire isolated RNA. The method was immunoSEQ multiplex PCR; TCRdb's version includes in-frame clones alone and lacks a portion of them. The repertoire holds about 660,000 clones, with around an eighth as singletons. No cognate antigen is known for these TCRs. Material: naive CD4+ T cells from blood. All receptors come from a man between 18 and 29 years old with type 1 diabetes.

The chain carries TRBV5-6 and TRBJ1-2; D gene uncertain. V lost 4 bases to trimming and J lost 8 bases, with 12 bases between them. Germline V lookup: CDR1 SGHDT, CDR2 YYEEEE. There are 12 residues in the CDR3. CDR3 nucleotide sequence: TGTGCCAGCAGCGACGGCTATTGGGGCTACACCTTC. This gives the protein CASSDGYWGYTF.

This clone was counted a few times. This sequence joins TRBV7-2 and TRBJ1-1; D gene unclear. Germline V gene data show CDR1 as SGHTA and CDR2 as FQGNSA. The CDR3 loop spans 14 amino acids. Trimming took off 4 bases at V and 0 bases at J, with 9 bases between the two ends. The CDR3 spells CASSWRAVNTEAFF. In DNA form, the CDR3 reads TGTGCCAGCAGCTGGCGGGCAGTGAACACTGAAGCTTTCTTT. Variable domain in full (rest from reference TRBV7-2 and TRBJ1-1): GAGVSQSPSNKVTEKGKDVELRCDPISGHTALYWYRQSLGQGLEFLIYFQGNSAPDKSGLPSDRFSAERTGGSVSTLTIQRTQQEDSAVYLCASSWRAVNTEAFFGQGTRLTVV.

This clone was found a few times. The CDR3 DNA is TGTGCCAGCTCACCACGTGGGCGGGATGGCTACACCTTC. This codes for CASSPRGRDGYTF. The rearrangement joins TRBV18 to TRBJ1-2; D call uncertain. V shed 1 base and J shed 6 bases, with 9 bases lying between them. This CDR3 is 13 amino acids long. The V gene's germline CDR1 is KGHSH and CDR2 LQKENI. Supplemented by reference TRBV18 and TRBJ1-2, the full variable domain reads NAGVMQNPRHLVRRRGQEARLRCSPMKGHSHVYWYRQLPEEGLKFMVYLQKENIIDESGMPKERFSAEFPKEGPSILRIQQVVRGDSAAYFCASSPRGRDGYTFGSGTRLTVV.

CDR3 residues: CASSSMPADRSFGKNIQYF. CDR3 DNA sequence: TGTGCCAGCAGCTCAATGCCGGCGGACAGGAGCTTTGGCAAAAACATTCAGTACTTC. The chain links TRBV7-2 to TRBJ2-4, with 7 positions matching TRBD1. The CDR3 loop spans 19 amino acids. CDR1 and CDR2 (germline): SGHTA, FQGNSA. Losses at the gene ends were 4 bases for V and 3 bases for J; bases not matched to a gene: 18.

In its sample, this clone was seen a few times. The CDR3 sequence: CASSSPRWADYEQYF. For the CDR3, the DNA is TGTGCCAGCAGTTCACCCCGATGGGCCGACTACGAGCAGTACTTC. V is TRBV28 and J is TRBJ2-7, with no clear D. Trimming removed 4 bases at V and 3 bases at J, with 16 bases between. The CDR3 is made up of 15 amino acids. Germline assignment: CDR1 MDHEN and CDR2 SYDVKM.

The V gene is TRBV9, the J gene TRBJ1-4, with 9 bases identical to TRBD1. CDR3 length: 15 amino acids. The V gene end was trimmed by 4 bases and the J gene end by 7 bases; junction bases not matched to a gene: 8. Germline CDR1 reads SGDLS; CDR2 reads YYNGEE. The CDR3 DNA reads TGTGCCAGCAGCCCCTCCGGGACAGGGCGTGAAAAACTGTTTTTT. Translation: CASSPSGTGREKLFF.

CDR3 bases: TGTGCCAGCAGCCCCATTAGGGGGGCTGGGGCCAACGTCCTGACTTTC. This encodes CASSPIRGAGANVLTF. The V gene is TRBV7-9, the J gene TRBJ2-6; either TRBD1 or TRBD2 may fit D (6 bases each). This CDR3 has 16 amino acids. Trimming took 5 bases from V and 2 from J, leaving 13 bases between them. Germline-derived CDR1 and CDR2 are SEHNR and FQNEAQ (reference sequence).

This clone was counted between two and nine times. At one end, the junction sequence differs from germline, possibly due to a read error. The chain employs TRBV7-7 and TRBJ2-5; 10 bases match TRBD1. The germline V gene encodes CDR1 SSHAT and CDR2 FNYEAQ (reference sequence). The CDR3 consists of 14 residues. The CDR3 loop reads CASSTGTGVETQYF. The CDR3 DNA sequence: TGTGCTAGCAGCACGGGGACAGGGGTGGAGACCCAGTACTTC.

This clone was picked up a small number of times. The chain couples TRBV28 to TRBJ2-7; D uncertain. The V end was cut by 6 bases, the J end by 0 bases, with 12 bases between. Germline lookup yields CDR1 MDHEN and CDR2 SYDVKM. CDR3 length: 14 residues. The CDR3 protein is CASRTGRVSYEQYF. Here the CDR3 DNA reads TGTGCCAGCAGGACGGGCAGAGTCTCCTACGAGCAGTACTTC.

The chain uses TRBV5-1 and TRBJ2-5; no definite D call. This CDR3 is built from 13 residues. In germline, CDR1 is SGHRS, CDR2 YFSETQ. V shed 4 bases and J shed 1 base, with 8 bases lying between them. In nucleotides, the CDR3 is TGCGCCAGCAGCCCGCAGGCCCAAGAGACCCAGTACTTC. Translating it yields CASSPQAQETQYF.

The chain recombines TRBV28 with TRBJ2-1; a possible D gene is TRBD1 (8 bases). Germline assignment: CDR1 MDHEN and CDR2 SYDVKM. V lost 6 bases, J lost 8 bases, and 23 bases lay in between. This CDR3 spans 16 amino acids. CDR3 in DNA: TGTGCCAGCAGCACCGCTGCCGGTACAGGGGGGGATGAGCAGTTCTTC. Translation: CASSTAAGTGGDEQFF.